One T cell receptor (beta chain) is described in this entry. Antigen: not known. Per germline, CDR1 ENHRY and CDR2 SYGVKD. CDR3 length equals 15 residues. Trimming took off 8 bases at V and 0 bases at J, with 14 bases between the two ends. Arm-PCR with iRepertoire HTBI primers amplified the CDR3 regions for these TCR beta libraries. TCRdb ran MiXCR on the multiplex PCR reads and lists one entry per CDR3 protein. Among hundreds of thousands of distinct CDR3 sequences listed, about 32% were seen once. Regarding time point: persistent/refractory GD, antithyroid drugs over 5 years with positive TRAb. Construction of the TCR library relied on RNA isolated from PBMCs. These data originate in a study of regulatory T cells in long-lasting Graves disease. Notes on the study in general: Between persistent patients, about 2,800 public clonotypes were shared, exceeding the approximately 990 shared between new patients. It was in persistent disease that TRBV28, TRBJ1-2 and TRBJ2-5 were favored.

This TCR was sampled from a female donor with Graves disease. The chain combines TRBV10-3 with TRBJ1-3; unclear D gene. The sample was peripheral blood mononuclear cells (PBMCs), taken when the disease was refractory, from a patient treated with antithyroid drugs. The CDR3 reads CAIRSGVGSGNTIYF. The CDR3 DNA reads as TGTGCCATCCGGTCCGGGGTGGGCTCTGGAAACACCATATATTTT.